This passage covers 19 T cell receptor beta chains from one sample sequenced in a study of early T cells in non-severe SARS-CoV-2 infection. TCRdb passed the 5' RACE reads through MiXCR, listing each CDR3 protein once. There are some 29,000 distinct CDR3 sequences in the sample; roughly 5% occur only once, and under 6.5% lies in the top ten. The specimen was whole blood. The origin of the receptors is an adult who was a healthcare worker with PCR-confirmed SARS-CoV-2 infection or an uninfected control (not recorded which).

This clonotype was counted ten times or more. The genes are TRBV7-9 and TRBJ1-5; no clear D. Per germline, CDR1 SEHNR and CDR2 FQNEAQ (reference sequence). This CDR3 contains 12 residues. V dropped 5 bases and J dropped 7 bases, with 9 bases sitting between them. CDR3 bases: TGTGCCAGCAGCAATAGGATCCAGCCCCAGCATTTT. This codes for CASSNRIQPQHF.

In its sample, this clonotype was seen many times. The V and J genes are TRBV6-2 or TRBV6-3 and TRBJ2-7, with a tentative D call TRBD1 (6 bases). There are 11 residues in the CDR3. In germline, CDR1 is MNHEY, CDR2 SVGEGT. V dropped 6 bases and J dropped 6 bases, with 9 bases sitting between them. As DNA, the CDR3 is TGTGCCAGCAGACAGGGTCTCGAGCAGTACTTC. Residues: CASRQGLEQYF.

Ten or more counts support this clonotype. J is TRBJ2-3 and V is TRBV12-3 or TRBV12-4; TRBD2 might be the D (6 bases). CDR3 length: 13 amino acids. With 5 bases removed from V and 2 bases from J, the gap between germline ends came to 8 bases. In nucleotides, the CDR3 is TGTGCCAGCAGTCGCGGGGTCACAGATACGCAGTATTTT. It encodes CASSRGVTDTQYF.

CDR3 nucleotides: TGTGCCAGCAGCCCCGGCAGCCATCAACTCACAGATACGCAGTATTTT. The encoded protein is CASSPGSHQLTDTQYF. J is TRBJ2-3 and V is TRBV4-2; D is undetermined. Germline V lookup: CDR1 LGHNA, CDR2 YNFKEQ. The CDR3 contains 16 residues. Trimming removed 4 bases from V and 2 bases from J, with 16 bases in between.

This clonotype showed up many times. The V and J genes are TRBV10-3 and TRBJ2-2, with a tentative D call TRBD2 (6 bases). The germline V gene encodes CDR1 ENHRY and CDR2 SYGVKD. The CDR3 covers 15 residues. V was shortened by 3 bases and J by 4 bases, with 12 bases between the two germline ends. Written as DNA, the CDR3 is TGTGCCATCAGTGATGTAGGGAGGACCACCGGGGAGCTGTTTTTT. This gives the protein CAISDVGRTTGELFF.

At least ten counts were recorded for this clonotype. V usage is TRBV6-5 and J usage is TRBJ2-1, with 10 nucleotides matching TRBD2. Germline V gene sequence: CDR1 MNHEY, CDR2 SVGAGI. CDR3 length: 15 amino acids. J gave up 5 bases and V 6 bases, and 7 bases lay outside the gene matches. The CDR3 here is CASSPAGGSNNEQFF. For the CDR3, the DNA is TGTGCCAGCAGCCCAGCGGGGGGGTCTAACAATGAGCAGTTCTTC.

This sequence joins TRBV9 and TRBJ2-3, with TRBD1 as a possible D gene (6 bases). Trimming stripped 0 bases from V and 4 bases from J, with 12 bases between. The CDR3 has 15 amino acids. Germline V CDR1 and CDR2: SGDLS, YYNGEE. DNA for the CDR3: TGTGCCAGCAGCGTAGGCAGGGGACAATCAGATACGCAGTATTTT. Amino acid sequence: CASSVGRGQSDTQYF.

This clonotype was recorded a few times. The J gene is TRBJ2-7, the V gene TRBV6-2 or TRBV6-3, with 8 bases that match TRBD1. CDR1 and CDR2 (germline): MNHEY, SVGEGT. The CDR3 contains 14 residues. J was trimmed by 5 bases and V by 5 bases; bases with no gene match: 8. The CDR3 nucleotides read TGTGCCAGCAGTCAATCCGGGACAGGCAACGAGCAGTACTTC. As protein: CASSQSGTGNEQYF.

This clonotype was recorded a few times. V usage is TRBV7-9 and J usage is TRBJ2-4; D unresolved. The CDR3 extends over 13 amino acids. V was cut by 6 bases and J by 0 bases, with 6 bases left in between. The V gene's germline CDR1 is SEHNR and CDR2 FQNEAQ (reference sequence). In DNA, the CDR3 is TGTGCCAGCAGAGAACTAGCCAAAAACATTCAGTACTTC. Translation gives CASRELAKNIQYF. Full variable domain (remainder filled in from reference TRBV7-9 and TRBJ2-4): DTGVSQNPRHKITKRGQNVTFRCDPISEHNRLYWYRQTLGQGPEFLTYFQNEAQLEKSRLLSDRFSAERPKGSFSTLEIQRTEQGDSAMYLCASRELAKNIQYFGAGTRLSVL.

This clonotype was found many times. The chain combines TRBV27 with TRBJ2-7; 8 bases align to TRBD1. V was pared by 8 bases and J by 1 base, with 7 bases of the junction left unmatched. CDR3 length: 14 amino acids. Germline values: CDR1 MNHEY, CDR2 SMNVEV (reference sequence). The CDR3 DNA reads TGTGCCAGCTCCACCCGACAGGGGTCCTACGAGCAGTACTTC. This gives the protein CASSTRQGSYEQYF.

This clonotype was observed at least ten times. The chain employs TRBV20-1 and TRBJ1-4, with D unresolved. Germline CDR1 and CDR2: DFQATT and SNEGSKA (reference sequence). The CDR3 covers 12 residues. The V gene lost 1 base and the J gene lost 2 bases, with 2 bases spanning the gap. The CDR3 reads CSARVTNEKLFF. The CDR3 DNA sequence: TGCAGTGCTAGAGTGACTAATGAAAAACTGTTTTTT.

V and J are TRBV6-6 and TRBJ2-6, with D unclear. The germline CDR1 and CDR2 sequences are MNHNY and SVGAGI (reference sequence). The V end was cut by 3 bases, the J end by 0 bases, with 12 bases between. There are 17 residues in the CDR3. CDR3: CASSYGDIGSGANVLTF. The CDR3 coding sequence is TGTGCCAGCAGTTATGGCGACATCGGCTCTGGGGCCAACGTCCTGACTTTC.

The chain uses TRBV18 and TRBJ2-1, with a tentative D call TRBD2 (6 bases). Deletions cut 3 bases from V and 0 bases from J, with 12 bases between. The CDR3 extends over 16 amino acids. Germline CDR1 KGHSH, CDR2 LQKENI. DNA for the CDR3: TGTGCCAGCTCACCTCCGGGACTTAGCTCCTACAATGAGCAGTTCTTC. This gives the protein CASSPPGLSSYNEQFF.

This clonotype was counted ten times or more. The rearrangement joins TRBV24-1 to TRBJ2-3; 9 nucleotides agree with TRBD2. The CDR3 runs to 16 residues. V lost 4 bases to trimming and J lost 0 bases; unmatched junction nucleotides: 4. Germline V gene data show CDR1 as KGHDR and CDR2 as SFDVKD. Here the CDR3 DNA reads TGTGCCACCAGTGACCCTGGACTAGCGAGCACAGATACGCAGTATTTT. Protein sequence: CATSDPGLASTDTQYF.

CDR3 in amino acids: CASSKASGGTGKNIQYF. CDR3 DNA: TGTGCCAGCAGCAAAGCGAGTGGGGGGACAGGCAAAAACATTCAGTACTTC. V is TRBV21-1 and J is TRBJ2-4; the D call in the table, TRBD1, was not verified against the DNA. TRBV21-1 is described as a pseudogene. This CDR3 spans 17 amino acids.

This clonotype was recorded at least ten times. CDR3 residues: CATTAGGLDTQYF. DNA of the CDR3: TGTGCCACTACAGCGGGGGGGCTCGATACGCAGTATTTT. The chain is built from TRBV6-5 and TRBJ2-3; 10 bases agree with TRBD2. Germline assignment: CDR1 MNHEY and CDR2 SVGAGI. V was pared by 10 bases and J by 6 bases, with 7 bases of the junction left unmatched. The CDR3 runs to 13 residues.

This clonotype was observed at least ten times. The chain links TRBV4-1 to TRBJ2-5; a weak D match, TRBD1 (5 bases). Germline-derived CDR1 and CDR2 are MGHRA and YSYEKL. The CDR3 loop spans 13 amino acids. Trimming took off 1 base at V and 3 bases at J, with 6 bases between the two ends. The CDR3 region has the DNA TGCGCCAGCAGCCAAGGACAGAAAGAGACCCAGTACTTC. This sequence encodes CASSQGQKETQYF.

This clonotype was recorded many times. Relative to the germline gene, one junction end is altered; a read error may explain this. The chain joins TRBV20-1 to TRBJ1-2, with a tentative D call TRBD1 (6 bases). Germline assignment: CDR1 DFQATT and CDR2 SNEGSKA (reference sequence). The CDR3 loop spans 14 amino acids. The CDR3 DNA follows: TGCAGTGCTCTCACTGATGGCCCGGGGGCGAGAGTCTCCTTC. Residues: CSALTDGPGARVSF.

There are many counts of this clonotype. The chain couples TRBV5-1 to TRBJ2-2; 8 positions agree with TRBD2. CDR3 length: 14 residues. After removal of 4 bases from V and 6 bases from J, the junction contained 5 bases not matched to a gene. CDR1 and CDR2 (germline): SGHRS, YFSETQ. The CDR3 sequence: CASSTGLGAGELFF. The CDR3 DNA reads TGCGCCAGCAGCACGGGACTAGGTGCCGGGGAGCTGTTTTTT.